The 16 T cell receptor beta chains listed next were all sequenced from one sample in a study of blood T cell repertoires in COVID-19. Profiled with immunoSEQ multiplex PCR; TCRdb holds only in-frame clones, not every one. The sample shows 220,000 or so clones, approximately 81% of them seen only once. Sequencing input: peripheral blood. Receptors were obtained from an older woman who had recovered from COVID-19.

This chain uses TRBV9 with TRBJ2-1; possible D gene TRBD1, 6 bases. The germline V gene has CDR1 SGDLS and CDR2 YYNGEE. V lost 0 bases and J 2 bases, leaving 12 bases between the germline ends. CDR3 size: 16 residues. Here the CDR3 reads CASSVAQGWPYNEQFF. DNA for the CDR3: TGTGCCAGCAGCGTAGCCCAGGGGTGGCCCTACAATGAGCAGTTCTTC. Full variable domain (outside the CDR3, taken from reference TRBV9 and TRBJ2-1): DSGVTQTPKHLITATGQRVTLRCSPRSGDLSVYWYQQSLDQGLQFLIQYYNGEERAKGNILERFSAQQFPDLHSELNLSSLELGDSALYFCASSVAQGWPYNEQFFGPGTRLTVL.

The genes are TRBV7-9 and TRBJ1-2; 7 positions agree with TRBD1. The V gene's germline CDR1 is SEHNR and CDR2 FQNEAQ (reference sequence). V shed 7 bases and J 6 bases; nucleotides not matched to a gene: 5. The CDR3 is 12 residues long. In DNA, the CDR3 is TGTGCCAGCACCACAGGGGTCGATGGCTACACCTTC. Encoded protein: CASTTGVDGYTF.

This chain links TRBV6-4 with TRBJ2-3; 9 bases fit TRBD1. Trimming at V came to 5 bases and at J to 4 bases, leaving 7 bases not matched to a gene. Germline CDR1 and CDR2: MRHNA and SNTAGT. This CDR3 spans 15 amino acids. The CDR3 spells CASSPGQGLADTQYF. The CDR3 region has the DNA TGTGCCAGCAGTCCAGGACAGGGGCTCGCAGATACGCAGTATTTT.

As for this clone: The sample holds other DNA sequences that translate to the same CDR3. The V gene is TRBV7-9, the J gene TRBJ2-3; 12 bases fit TRBD2. J lost 4 bases, V lost 5 bases, and 4 bases had no gene match. The CDR3 loop spans 15 amino acids. Germline-derived CDR1 and CDR2 are SEHNR and FQNEAQ (reference sequence). The CDR3 loop reads CASSPSGGASDTQYF. The CDR3 coding sequence is TGTGCCAGCAGCCCTAGCGGGGGGGCGTCAGATACGCAGTATTTT. Full variable domain (outside the CDR3, taken from reference TRBV7-9 and TRBJ2-3): DTGVSQNPRHKITKRGQNVTFRCDPISEHNRLYWYRQTLGQGPEFLTYFQNEAQLEKSRLLSDRFSAERPKGSFSTLEIQRTEQGDSAMYLCASSPSGGASDTQYFGPGTRLTVL.

The rearrangement links TRBV19 to TRBJ1-4; D not resolved. The CDR3 consists of 14 residues. Germline V CDR1 and CDR2: LNHDA, SQIVND (reference sequence). Trimming removed 3 bases at V and 8 bases at J, with 13 bases between. The CDR3 sequence: CASSMGQVPEKLFF. The CDR3 coding sequence is TGTGCCAGTAGTATGGGCCAGGTACCCGAAAAACTGTTTTTT.

The rearrangement joins TRBV18 to TRBJ2-2, with 11 bases aligning to TRBD2. Per the germline V gene, CDR1 is KGHSH and CDR2 is LQKENI. With V trimmed by 6 bases and J by 1 base, 4 bases remained unmatched. The CDR3 length is 16 residues. DNA of the CDR3: TGTGCCAGCTCCCCCCTAGCGGGGGGGAACACCGGGGAGCTGTTTTTT. It translates to CASSPLAGGNTGELFF.

This clone appeared a few times. Other nucleotide sequences in the sample specify the same CDR3. V gene TRBV30 combines with J gene TRBJ1-5; TRBD1 is a possible D gene (5 bases). V was shortened by 0 bases and J by 4 bases, with 7 bases between the two germline ends. This CDR3 has 13 residues. Germline V gives CDR1 GTSNPN, CDR2 SVGIG (reference sequence). The CDR3 sequence is CAWSVGGNQPQHF. The DNA for the CDR3 is TGTGCCTGGAGTGTCGGGGGTAATCAGCCCCAGCATTTT.

In its sample, this clone was seen once. This chain links TRBV30 with TRBJ2-7, with a weak D call TRBD2 (6 bases). CDR3 length: 13 amino acids. Germline V CDR1 and CDR2: GTSNPN, SVGIG (reference sequence). V gave up 2 bases and J gave up 3 bases, with 11 bases separating them. CDR3 loop: CAWSSGTLYEQYF. In nucleotides, the CDR3 is TGTGCCTGGAGTTCCGGGACTCTCTACGAGCAGTACTTC.

This chain uses TRBV5-6 with TRBJ2-2, with no clear D. Germline lookup yields CDR1 SGHDT and CDR2 YYEEEE. V lost 0 bases and J lost 2, with 11 bases in between. The CDR3 is made up of 16 amino acids. CDR3 region: CASSLGLLINTGELFF. The CDR3 DNA sequence: TGTGCCAGCAGCTTGGGACTGTTGATTAACACCGGGGAGCTGTTTTTT.

The table lists this clone with a count of one. The chain is built from TRBV5-6 and TRBJ2-3, with 7 bases that match TRBD2. The CDR3 covers 17 residues. J was trimmed by 5 bases and V by 2 bases; bases with no gene match: 14. Germline V CDR1 and CDR2: SGHDT, YYEEEE. CDR3 loop: CASSFPWGGMSEDTQYF. The CDR3 nucleotides are TGTGCCAGCAGCTTCCCCTGGGGAGGGATGAGTGAAGATACGCAGTATTTT. The complete variable domain, with remaining parts taken from reference TRBV5-6 and TRBJ2-3, reads DAGVTQSPTHLIKTRGQQVTLRCSPKSGHDTVSWYQQALGQGPQFIFQYYEEEERQRGNFPDRFSGHQFPNYSSELNVNALLLGDSALYLCASSFPWGGMSEDTQYFGPGTRLTVL.

V gene TRBV5-5 combines with J gene TRBJ2-7, with 9 bases aligning to TRBD1. This CDR3 contains 14 residues. The V and J ends lost 10 bases and 2 bases, in that order; junction bases with no gene match: 10. Germline V lookup: CDR1 SGHKS, CDR2 YYEKEE (reference sequence). CDR3 region: CAQFSGQGAYEQYF. CDR3 nucleotides: TGTGCCCAGTTCTCGGGACAGGGAGCCTACGAGCAGTACTTC.

This clone has a single count. The chain employs TRBV7-3 and TRBJ2-7; maybe TRBD2 (5 bases). The CDR3 runs 13 residues. V lost 5 bases, J lost 5 bases, and 13 bases lay in between. Germline loops: CDR1 SGHTA, CDR2 FQGTGA. CDR3 loop: CASSPRTQDEQYF. Here the CDR3 DNA reads TGTGCCAGCAGCCCACGGACTCAGGACGAGCAGTACTTC.

V usage is TRBV5-1 and J usage is TRBJ2-5, with TRBD2 identical over 9 bases. Germline values: CDR1 SGHRS, CDR2 YFSETQ. V was pared by 6 bases and J by 4 bases, with 7 bases of the junction left unmatched. This CDR3 contains 14 residues. Here the CDR3 reads CASTAGGPTETQYF. The CDR3 DNA is TGCGCCAGCACGGCGGGGGGGCCTACAGAGACCCAGTACTTC.

The chain combines TRBV19 with TRBJ2-7; 9 bases align to TRBD1. The germline V gene has CDR1 LNHDA and CDR2 SQIVND (reference sequence). The CDR3 runs 17 residues. J gave up 1 base and V 0 bases, and 7 bases lay outside the gene matches. Here the CDR3 DNA reads TGTGCCAGTAGTATAGATGGGTCCGGGACAGGGTCCTACGAGCAGTACTTC. It yields the protein CASSIDGSGTGSYEQYF. Looking up the rest from reference TRBV19 and TRBJ2-7 gives the full variable domain: DGGITQSPKYLFRKEGQNVTLSCEQNLNHDAMYWYRQDPGQGLRLIYYSQIVNDFQKGDIAEGYSVSREKKESFPLTVTSAQKNPTAFYLCASSIDGSGTGSYEQYFGPGTRLTVT.

The V call is TRBV20-1, the J call TRBJ1-1; a weak D match, TRBD1 (5 bases). Germline values: CDR1 DFQATT, CDR2 SNEGSKA (reference sequence). CDR3 length: 12 residues. V was cut by 3 bases and J by 1 base, with 6 bases left in between. The CDR3 sequence is CSASRGNTEAFF. Written as DNA, the CDR3 is TGCAGTGCTAGTAGGGGGAACACTGAAGCTTTCTTT.

The chain employs TRBV9 and TRBJ2-1; no reliable D call. This CDR3 is built from 15 residues. Trimming took off 0 bases at V and 5 bases at J, with 12 bases between the two ends. Germline V gene lookup returns CDR1 SGDLS and CDR2 YYNGEE. CDR3 bases: TGTGCCAGCAGCGTAGGCGGCAGATCCCACAATGAGCAGTTCTTC. This encodes CASSVGGRSHNEQFF.